This entry is about one TCR beta chain. The entry originates in a study of identical twins. In TCRdb, the 5' RACE reads were re-called with MiXCR into one record per CDR3 protein. The sample lists around 690,000 distinct CDR3 sequences; approximately 22% were seen once. CDR3 length: 15 residues. CDR1 and CDR2 (germline): SGHAT, FQNNGV. J was trimmed by 2 bases and V by 8 bases; bases with no gene match: 11. These data also formed part of another study, on T cells expressing NK-cell markers.

This clonotype was sampled from a woman aged 18-29 years in good health. V gene TRBV11-2 combines with J gene TRBJ2-7; 8 nucleotides match TRBD2. The sequencing sample was made of PBMCs. The CDR3 sequence is CASSPLGRGAYEQYF. The CDR3, as DNA: TGTGCCAGCTCTCCTCTCGGGAGGGGTGCCTACGAGCAGTACTTC.